The 31 T cell receptor beta chains given below trace back to one sample, sequenced in a study of cytomegalovirus exposure and HLA in healthy donors. PCR primers comprised 60 Vbeta and 13 Jbeta primers. Sequencing was performed with immunoSEQ multiplex PCR; in TCRdb, only in-frame clones are kept and a portion is missing. Its table records 80,000 or so clones. Sequenced: PBMCs. The receptor source for this set is a woman under 40 in good health and CMV-seronegative.

V gene TRBV7-9 combines with J gene TRBJ1-1; D is undetermined. Germline V lookup: CDR1 SEHNR, CDR2 FQNEAQ (reference sequence). The CDR3 consists of 13 residues. V was trimmed by 5 bases and J by 0 bases, leaving 7 bases between them. Here the CDR3 DNA reads TGTGCCAGCAGCCGGCAGGTGAACACTGAAGCTTTCTTT. Its protein product is CASSRQVNTEAFF.

As for this clone: A read error may account for a junction end that differs from germline. The chain joins TRBV30 to TRBJ1-6; D gene ambiguous. Germline assignment: CDR1 GTSNPN and CDR2 SVGIG (reference sequence). The CDR3 runs to 13 residues. This CDR3 reads CAWRNSPNSHLHF. The CDR3 DNA reads as TGTGCCTGGAGGAACAGCCCAAATTCACACCTCCACTTT.

The genes are TRBV19 and TRBJ1-1, with TRBD1 matching 7 bases. Germline V lookup: CDR1 LNHDA, CDR2 SQIVND (reference sequence). Trimming took 8 bases from V and 1 from J; bases not matched to a gene: 7. This CDR3 comprises 14 residues. The chain's CDR3 is CASSPGQTNTEAFF. The CDR3 DNA reads as TGTGCCAGTTCCCCGGGACAGACGAACACTGAAGCTTTCTTT.

The chain employs TRBV6-6 and TRBJ1-2, with D maybe TRBD1 (6 bases). CDR1 is MNHNY and CDR2 is SVGAGI in the germline V gene (reference sequence). The germline V and J ends were trimmed by 6 bases and 5 bases, with 19 bases remaining between them. This CDR3 is built from 15 residues. CDR3 sequence: CASRPPGQSVYGYTF. The CDR3 coding sequence is TGTGCCAGCAGACCTCCTGGACAGTCTGTTTATGGCTACACCTTC.

The chain combines TRBV7-9 with TRBJ2-5; 7 bases fit TRBD2. J lost 5 bases, V lost 5 bases, and 8 bases had no gene match. The CDR3 is 14 amino acids. Germline CDR1 is SEHNR and CDR2 is FQNEAQ (reference sequence). The CDR3 nucleotides read TGTGCCAGCAGCGGTGGGGGGGTTCGGGAGACCCAGTACTTC. It translates to CASSGGGVRETQYF.

The genes are TRBV29-1 and TRBJ2-2; maybe TRBD1 (5 bases). The CDR3 totals 12 residues. Between the trimmed V and J ends, which lost 6 bases and 5 bases, there was a span of 10 bases. Per germline, CDR1 SQVTM and CDR2 ANQGSEA. The CDR3 DNA is TGCAGCGTGCTAAAGGGGACCGGGGAGCTGTTTTTT. This translates into CSVLKGTGELFF.

The chain recombines TRBV4-2 with TRBJ2-1; a possible D gene is TRBD1 (5 bases). CDR3 size: 13 residues. Germline V gives CDR1 LGHNA, CDR2 YNFKEQ. V was shortened by 3 bases and J by 9 bases, with 12 bases between the two germline ends. The CDR3 DNA sequence: TGTGCCAGCAGCCACATCGACAGCTCTGAGCAGTTCTTC. Translation gives CASSHIDSSEQFF.

This chain uses TRBV14 with TRBJ2-7; TRBD1 might be the D (5 bases). Germline assignment: CDR1 SGHDN and CDR2 FVKESK. V was cut by 0 bases and J by 3 bases, with 12 bases left in between. This CDR3 is 15 amino acids long. This chain's CDR3 is CASSQDRARVYEQYF. The CDR3 DNA follows: TGTGCCAGCAGCCAAGACAGGGCCAGGGTCTACGAGCAGTACTTC. Full variable domain (missing parts from reference TRBV14 and TRBJ2-7): EAGVTQFPSHSVIEKGQTVTLRCDPISGHDNLYWYRRVMGKEIKFLLHFVKESKQDESGMPNNRFLAERTGGTYSTLKVQPAELEDSGVYFCASSQDRARVYEQYFGPGTRLTVT.

This rearrangement joins TRBV5-1 to TRBJ2-6; D perhaps matches TRBD1 (6 bases). Trimming left V 0 bases short and J 0 bases short, with 13 bases between. Germline V gene data show CDR1 as SGHRS and CDR2 as YFSETQ. This CDR3 has 18 amino acids. Here the CDR3 reads CASSLGPGARSGANVLTF. The CDR3, as DNA: TGCGCCAGCAGCTTGGGGCCAGGGGCTCGCTCTGGGGCCAACGTCCTGACTTTC.

The chain employs TRBV19 and TRBJ2-1; 8 positions agree with TRBD2. This CDR3 has 14 residues. V trimming: 2 bases; J trimming: 6 bases; junction bases outside the gene matches: 3. CDR1 and CDR2 (germline): LNHDA, SQIVND (reference sequence). CDR3 residues: CASSISGSLNEQFF. The CDR3 DNA reads TGTGCCAGTAGTATAAGCGGGAGTCTCAATGAGCAGTTCTTC.

The chain has TRBV27 and TRBJ2-7; TRBD1 matches 7 bases. There are 14 residues in the CDR3. Germline CDR1 is MNHEY and CDR2 is SMNVEV (reference sequence). V dropped 6 bases and J dropped 2; count of bases not matched to a gene: 7. The CDR3 sequence is CASSPRDRTYEQYF. For the CDR3, the DNA is TGTGCCAGCAGCCCGAGGGACAGAACCTACGAGCAGTACTTC.

V and J are TRBV5-1 and TRBJ1-1, with D possibly matching TRBD1 (6 bases). Germline values: CDR1 SGHRS, CDR2 YFSETQ. Trimming cost V 4 bases and J 1 base, with 11 bases left between them. The CDR3 length is 14 residues. The DNA of the CDR3 is TGCGCCAGCAGCCCCTCGACAGGGAACACTGAAGCTTTCTTT. Encoded protein: CASSPSTGNTEAFF.

Worth noting for this clone: Different DNA sequences within this sample yield the same CDR3. The J gene is TRBJ1-4, the V gene TRBV18; unclear D gene. The CDR3 runs to 13 residues. The germline V gene encodes CDR1 KGHSH and CDR2 LQKENI. V was trimmed by 3 bases and J by 6 bases, leaving 8 bases between them. CDR3 DNA: TGTGCCAGCTCACCCCGTGCAGATGAAAAACTGTTTTTT. This encodes CASSPRADEKLFF.

The rearrangement links TRBV6-5 to TRBJ1-3, with D hard to call. This CDR3 region has 13 residues. Germline CDR1 and CDR2: MNHEY and SVGAGI. Deletions cut 6 bases from V and 4 bases from J, with 10 bases between. The CDR3 loop reads CASRRPSGNTIYF. CDR3 sequence (DNA): TGTGCCAGCAGGCGTCCGAGCGGAAACACCATATATTTT.

The gene calls are TRBV6-1 and TRBJ1-6; tentative D call: TRBD1 (6 bases). The V end lost 6 bases, the J end lost 5 bases, and 11 bases lay between the germline ends. The CDR3 has 14 amino acids. In germline, CDR1 is MNHNS, CDR2 SASEGT. The CDR3 here is CASRAGTNNSPLHF. In DNA form, the CDR3 reads TGTGCCAGCAGGGCCGGGACAAATAATTCACCCCTCCACTTT.

V is TRBV7-8 and J is TRBJ2-3; maybe TRBD2 (6 bases). From germline, CDR1 is SGHVS and CDR2 FQNEAQ. Trimming left V 4 bases short and J 5 bases short, with 10 bases between. The CDR3 spans 13 residues. CDR3 bases: TGTGCCAGCAGCTCCCGGGAGCTAGATACGCAGTATTTT. Translating it yields CASSSRELDTQYF.

The chain uses TRBV11-2 and TRBJ2-1, with D possibly TRBD1 on 6 matching bases. The CDR3 covers 16 residues. CDR1 and CDR2 (germline): SGHAT, FQNNGV. The ends were cut back, 6 bases at V and 2 bases at J, with 17 bases in the middle. CDR3 nucleotide sequence: TGTGCCAGCAGACCTAACCGGGACATAGCCTACAATGAGCAGTTCTTC. This encodes CASRPNRDIAYNEQFF.

This sequence joins TRBV27 and TRBJ2-7; a weak D match, TRBD1 (6 bases). V lost 5 bases and J lost 4, with 21 bases in between. The CDR3 consists of 16 residues. CDR1 is MNHEY, CDR2 SMNVEV, per germline (reference sequence). CDR3 nucleotide sequence: TGTGCCAGCAGTCGGCTAGGGGGAGCTCCACTATACGAGCAGTACTTC. It encodes CASSRLGGAPLYEQYF.

DNA of the CDR3: TGTGCCAGCAGCCAAGATCTAGTCAGGGGGGCGAGGTTGAGTGGCTACACCTTC. This codes for CASSQDLVRGARLSGYTF. This chain links TRBV4-2 with TRBJ1-2; TRBD1 matches at 7 bases. After removal of 0 bases from V and 7 bases from J, the junction contained 17 bases not matched to a gene. The CDR3 is made up of 18 amino acids. Germline values: CDR1 LGHNA, CDR2 YNFKEQ.

The chain couples TRBV5-4 to TRBJ1-1; D not certain. The length of the CDR3 is 14 residues. Germline V gene data show CDR1 as SGHNT and CDR2 as YYREEE (reference sequence). V was shortened by 0 bases and J by 1 base, with 7 bases between the two germline ends. This CDR3 is CASSLDGENTEAFF. CDR3 sequence (DNA): TGTGCCAGCAGCTTGGACGGGGAGAACACTGAAGCTTTCTTT.

The rearrangement joins TRBV30 to TRBJ2-7, with 9 nucleotides matching TRBD1. CDR1 GTSNPN and CDR2 SVGIG come from the germline V gene (reference sequence). With 2 bases clipped from V and 4 bases from J, the junction kept 9 bases outside the gene matches. The CDR3 spans 15 residues. CDR3: CAWSQDRGRGYEQYF. CDR3 sequence (DNA): TGTGCCTGGAGTCAAGACAGGGGGAGAGGGTACGAGCAGTACTTC.

DNA of the CDR3: TGTGCCAGCAACCAAGACGGGGGGAACACTGAAGCTTTCTTT. This translates into CASNQDGGNTEAFF. The chain joins TRBV19 to TRBJ1-1, with a tentative D call TRBD1 (5 bases). V dropped 9 bases and J dropped 1 base, with 15 bases sitting between them. The CDR3 covers 14 residues. Germline CDR1 is LNHDA and CDR2 is SQIVND (reference sequence).

V and J are TRBV6-1 and TRBJ2-7; TRBD1 agrees at 9 bases. V gave up 6 bases and J gave up 3 bases; unmatched junction bases: 6. The length of the CDR3 is 14 residues. Germline V gene data show CDR1 as MNHNS and CDR2 as SASEGT. The CDR3 region is CASRNRQGDYEQYF. Written as DNA, the CDR3 is TGTGCCAGCAGAAACCGACAGGGGGACTACGAGCAGTACTTC.

The CDR3 reads CASSSERLDVRVPGYTF. In DNA, the CDR3 is TGTGCCAGCAGCTCAGAACGCCTTGACGTACGGGTTCCTGGCTACACCTTC. The chain is built from TRBV7-8 and TRBJ1-2; D is unclear. Between the trimmed V and J ends, which lost 4 bases and 7 bases, there was a span of 25 bases. The length of the CDR3 is 17 residues. The germline gives CDR1 SGHVS, CDR2 FQNEAQ.

The CDR3 DNA follows: TGTGCCAGCAGCTTAGGCGGGACAGGGTACAACGAGCAGTACTTC. It yields the protein CASSLGGTGYNEQYF. This chain uses TRBV11-2 with TRBJ2-7; TRBD1 aligns across 9 bases. Germline CDR1 is SGHAT and CDR2 is FQNNGV. CDR3 length equals 15 residues. The V gene end was trimmed by 1 base and the J gene end by 5 bases; junction bases not matched to a gene: 6.

The rearrangement links TRBV10-2 to TRBJ1-1; D is unresolved. Germline-derived CDR1 and CDR2 are WSHSY and SAAADI. The CDR3 runs 13 residues. Trimming pared 6 bases from V and 6 bases from J, leaving 14 bases between. DNA for the CDR3: TGCGCCAGCAGGGTAAACCAGGAGGCTGAAGCTTTCTTT. Translating it yields CASRVNQEAEAFF.

This chain uses TRBV7-6 with TRBJ2-2; the D gene is possibly TRBD1 (6 bases). With 1 base removed from V and 6 bases from J, the gap between germline ends came to 15 bases. This CDR3 comprises 16 residues. Germline CDR1 is SGHVS and CDR2 is FNYEAQ. The CDR3: CASSLGNRASSGELFF. Here the CDR3 DNA reads TGTGCCAGCAGCTTAGGAAACAGGGCAAGTTCCGGGGAGCTGTTTTTT.

The chain links TRBV19 to TRBJ2-7, with a possible D match to TRBD2 (6 bases). V lost 6 bases, J lost 2 bases, and 8 bases lay in between. CDR1 LNHDA and CDR2 SQIVND come from the germline V gene (reference sequence). CDR3 length equals 12 residues. In DNA, the CDR3 is TGTGCCAGTAGCCCGGGAGCCTACGAGCAGTACTTC. This sequence encodes CASSPGAYEQYF.

V and J are TRBV7-9 and TRBJ2-1; 7 positions agree with TRBD1. CDR3 size: 14 residues. Germline V gives CDR1 SEHNR, CDR2 FQNEAQ (reference sequence). The V segment lost 6 bases and the J segment 6 bases; nucleotides outside the gene matches: 8. DNA for the CDR3: TGTGCCAGCAGACTTACAGGGGTTGGCAATGAGCAGTTCTTC. Translating gives CASRLTGVGNEQFF.

J is TRBJ2-1 and V is TRBV10-3; D might be TRBD1 (5 bases). The CDR3 covers 14 residues. Germline CDR1 is ENHRY and CDR2 is SYGVKD. The ends were cut back, 2 bases at V and 7 bases at J, with 12 bases in the middle. The CDR3 is CAISESSGMNEQFF. CDR3 nucleotide sequence: TGTGCCATCAGTGAGAGTTCAGGGATGAATGAGCAGTTCTTC.

The chain combines TRBV5-1 with TRBJ1-2; D remains unclear. V was trimmed by 0 bases and J by 3 bases, leaving 12 bases between them. Germline-derived CDR1 and CDR2 are SGHRS and YFSETQ. CDR3 length: 15 amino acids. The CDR3: CASSLAPAQDYGYTF. In DNA, the CDR3 is TGCGCCAGCAGCTTGGCGCCCGCCCAGGACTATGGCTACACCTTC.